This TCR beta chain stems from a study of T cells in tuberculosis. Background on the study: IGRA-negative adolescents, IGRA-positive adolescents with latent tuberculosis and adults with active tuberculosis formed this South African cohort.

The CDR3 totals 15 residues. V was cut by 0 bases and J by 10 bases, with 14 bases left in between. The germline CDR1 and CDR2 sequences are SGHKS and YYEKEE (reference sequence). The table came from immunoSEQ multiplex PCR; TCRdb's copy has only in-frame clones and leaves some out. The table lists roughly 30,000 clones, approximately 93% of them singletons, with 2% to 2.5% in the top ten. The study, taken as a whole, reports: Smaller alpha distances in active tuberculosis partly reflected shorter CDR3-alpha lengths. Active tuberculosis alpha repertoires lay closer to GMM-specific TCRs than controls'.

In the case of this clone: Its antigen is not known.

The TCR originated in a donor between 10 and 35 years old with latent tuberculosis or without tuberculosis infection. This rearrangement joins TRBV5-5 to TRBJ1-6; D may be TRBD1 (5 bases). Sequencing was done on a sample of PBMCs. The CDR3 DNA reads TGTGCCAGCAGCTTGGGCCGGGGGAGAGAATCACCCCTCCACTTT. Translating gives CASSLGRGRESPLHF.